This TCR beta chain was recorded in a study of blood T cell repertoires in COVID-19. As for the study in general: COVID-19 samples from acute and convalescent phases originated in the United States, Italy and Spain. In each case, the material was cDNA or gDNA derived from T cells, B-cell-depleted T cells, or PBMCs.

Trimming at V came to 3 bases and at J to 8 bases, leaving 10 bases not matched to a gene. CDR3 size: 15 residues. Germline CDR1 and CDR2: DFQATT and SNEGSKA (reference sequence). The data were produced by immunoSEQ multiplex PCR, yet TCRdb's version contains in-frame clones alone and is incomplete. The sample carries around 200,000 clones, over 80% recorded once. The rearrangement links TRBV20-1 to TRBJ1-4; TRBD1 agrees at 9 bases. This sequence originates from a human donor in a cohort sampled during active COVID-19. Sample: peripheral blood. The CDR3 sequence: CSASLPTGGREKLFF. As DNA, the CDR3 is TGCAGTGCTAGTCTTCCCACAGGGGGCAGGGAAAAACTGTTTTTT.